This TCR beta chain emerged from a study of CD8 T cells in Susac syndrome (dated by TCRdb to the late 2010s). In the study overall: Whether CD8+ T cell activation and differentiation in Susac syndrome was antigen driven was tested using repertoire sequencing. General study outcomes and caveats: The study acknowledged that relatively few individuals were included in the TCR sequencing and HLA analysis.

RNA was extracted using the RNeasy kit, and about 0.45 to 1 ug of the RNA was reverse transcribed with random hexamers. TCR beta CDR3 regions were amplified with the immunoSEQ multiplex PCR assay covering 54 Vbeta and 13 Jbeta segments. PCR amplification bias was corrected by using a synthetic template baseline for primer optimization and computational correction. Under the source paper's analysis protocol: Only productive sequences were kept, with reads annotated to V, D and J genes according to IMGT and analyzed in immunoSEQ Analyzer. Clonality was calculated as one minus the Shannon entropy normalized by log2 of the number of productive unique sequences. Public and private clones were assessed among the 100 most prevalent clones of each patient and control. Clones were defined as Susac-specific if absent from the healthy and MS cohorts, from 900 to 1,300 published viral clones and from other ImmuneACCESS disease sequences. TCRdb ran its own pipeline on the public reads, namely fastp trimming at Q25 and MiXCR clone calling, and kept in-frame beta chains. Duplicate CDR3 protein sequences are folded into a single record with the most common DNA and genes. The V and J calls here are based on TCRdb, not the publication. In this sample the table shows about 160,000 distinct CDR3 sequences, just under 95% of which occur a single time. The top ten hold 0.12% to 0.15% of the sample.

In its sample, this clonotype was seen once. The antigen it recognizes is unknown. No per-base quality is available; no much larger clone lies one base away. A single read counts as weak evidence. High-throughput TCR beta sequencing profiled peripheral blood CD8+ and CD4+ T cells from healthy donors, Susac syndrome patients and multiple sclerosis patients. The healthy donors served as controls matched for age and sex. Bulk CD8+ and CD4+ T cells were purified by magnetic negative isolation, while CD8+ TEMRA cells were enriched using FACS. Blood was drawn into EDTA tubes, processed within 24 hours, and PBMCs were isolated by density gradient centrifugation. PBMCs destined for TCR sequencing were cryopreserved in liquid nitrogen and later thawed in a 37 °C water bath. The sorted or isolated CD4+, CD8+ and CD8+ TEMRA cells reached a purity of at least 90%. CDR1 and CDR2 were assigned from the germline V gene (reference sequence) as LNHDA and SQIVND. Including the terminal cysteine and phenylalanine, the CDR3 comprises 14 residues. Here the CDR3 DNA is all that survives: 42 bases in frame from base 1. V is pared back by 3 bases and J by 4 bases, with 10 bases lying between the germline termini.

Source material: CD4+ T cells from PBMCs. The clonotype comes from a human donor in good health. Recombination joined TRBV19 with TRBJ1-3; the D gene is not confidently resolved. The encoded CDR3 is CASSMVSTGNTIYF. The DNA sequence is as follows: TGTGCCAGTAGTATGGTCAGCACGGGAAACACCATATATTTT.